These 23 T cell receptor beta chains share one sample of origin, sequenced in a study of identical twins (dated by TCRdb to 2015 to 2016). The method behind the library was 5' RACE. The data were produced on an Illumina HiSeq 2000. TCRdb reprocessed the public reads (quality trimming at Q25 with fastp, clone calling with MiXCR) and kept in-frame beta chains. Rows are unified per CDR3 protein, each entry keeping the most common DNA and genes. The sample table shows some 560,000 distinct CDR3 sequences, and roughly 9.5% are seen once. Around 3.1% of the sample is taken by the ten largest. The data also belong to a second study, concerning yellow fever vaccine responses in identical twins.

The sequenced material came from PBMCs. These receptors were obtained from a woman between 18 and 29 years old in good health.

This clonotype was observed a few times. This sequence joins TRBV20-1 and TRBJ2-3, with a possible D match to TRBD2 (5 bases). V shed 5 bases and J shed 0 bases, with 12 bases lying between them. The CDR3 has 14 residues. Germline loops: CDR1 DFQATT, CDR2 SNEGSKA (reference sequence). In nucleotides, the CDR3 is TGCAGTGCTCCTAGCAGAAAGAGCACAGATACGCAGTATTTT. Protein sequence: CSAPSRKSTDTQYF.

Only a few counts were recorded for this clonotype. The chain links TRBV11-2 to TRBJ2-1; D is unclear. The CDR3 has 14 amino acids. The ends were cut back, 1 base at V and 6 bases at J, with 10 bases in the middle. CDR1 and CDR2 from the germline V gene are SGHAT and FQNNGV. This CDR3 is CASSLGFSRNEQFF. DNA for the CDR3: TGTGCCAGCAGCTTAGGGTTTAGCCGCAATGAGCAGTTCTTC.

This clonotype was seen a handful of times. The chain is built from TRBV6-5 and TRBJ1-2, with D perhaps matching TRBD1 (5 bases). This CDR3 has 11 amino acids. Germline values: CDR1 MNHEY, CDR2 SVGAGI. Trimming left V 9 bases short and J 5 bases short, with 10 bases between. CDR3 protein: CARLRGYGYTF. CDR3 DNA: TGTGCCAGACTAAGGGGATATGGCTACACCTTC.

This clonotype was found many times. The chain is built from TRBV7-2 and TRBJ2-5; 10 bases match TRBD2. Germline V gives CDR1 SGHTA, CDR2 FQGNSA. The trim removed 3 bases at V and 5 bases at J, leaving 6 bases unmatched. This CDR3 has 15 residues. CDR3 region: CASSFLAGEVETQYF. CDR3 in DNA: TGTGCCAGCAGCTTCCTAGCGGGGGAGGTGGAGACCCAGTACTTC.

This clonotype showed up many times. This chain joins TRBV29-1 and TRBJ2-7; 8 bases align to TRBD1. This CDR3 region has 15 residues. Trimming took 6 bases from V and 7 from J; bases not matched to a gene: 17. In germline, CDR1 is SQVTM, CDR2 ANQGSEA. The CDR3 DNA is TGCAGCGTGGGACCCGGAGGACAGGGTTTAATAGAGCAGTACTTC. This translates into CSVGPGGQGLIEQYF.

This clonotype was picked up many times. The chain carries TRBV12-3 or TRBV12-4 and TRBJ2-3; D is uncertain. CDR3 size: 13 residues. Trimming cost V 4 bases and J 7 bases, with 12 bases left between them. In DNA, the CDR3 is TGTGCCAGCAGTTCCTCTGGCAGGAATACGCAGTATTTT. Translation gives CASSSSGRNTQYF.

The V call is TRBV20-1, the J call TRBJ1-5; D is possibly TRBD1 (5 bases). The CDR3 totals 15 residues. Germline CDR1 DFQATT, CDR2 SNEGSKA (reference sequence). V was shortened by 3 bases and J by 0 bases, with 12 bases between the two germline ends. The CDR3 nucleotides read TGCAGTGCTAGGGGGACGCATTATAGCAATCAGCCCCAGCATTTT. Its translation is CSARGTHYSNQPQHF.

This clonotype was seen repeatedly, ten times or more. The rearrangement uses TRBV27 and TRBJ2-2; D could derive from TRBD1 or TRBD2 (6 bases each). V was clipped by 5 bases and J by 2 bases, with 15 bases between them. In germline, CDR1 is MNHEY, CDR2 SMNVEV (reference sequence). The CDR3 covers 16 residues. CDR3 in amino acids: CASSPILGGNTGELFF. CDR3 in DNA: TGTGCCAGCAGTCCCATTTTGGGGGGCAACACCGGGGAGCTGTTTTTT.

This clonotype was counted between two and nine times. CDR3 bases: TGTGCCAGCAGCTCAGGCCTTAGCGGGGGGACGGGAGAGACCCAGTACTTC. It codes for CASSSGLSGGTGETQYF. The J gene is TRBJ2-5, the V gene TRBV7-2; 10 nucleotides agree with TRBD2. V gave up 4 bases and J gave up 4 bases; unmatched junction bases: 12. Per germline, CDR1 SGHTA and CDR2 FQGNSA. This CDR3 contains 17 residues.

This clonotype was observed a handful of times. The chain employs TRBV28 and TRBJ2-1; D possibly corresponds to TRBD2 (6 bases). Germline assignment: CDR1 MDHEN and CDR2 SYDVKM. Trimming stripped 3 bases from V and 6 bases from J, with 12 bases between. This CDR3 is 14 amino acids long. The CDR3 is CASSFSLAGNEQFF. The CDR3, as DNA: TGTGCCAGCAGTTTCTCACTAGCAGGCAATGAGCAGTTCTTC.

The genes are TRBV9 and TRBJ2-6; D remains ambiguous. Trimming left V 4 bases short and J 2 bases short, with 4 bases between. Germline V gene lookup returns CDR1 SGDLS and CDR2 YYNGEE. This CDR3 contains 13 residues. CDR3 residues: CASSKPGANVLTF. The CDR3 nucleotides read TGTGCCAGCAGCAAACCTGGGGCCAACGTCCTGACTTTC.

This clonotype appeared a few times. The CDR3 bases are TGCAGCGTTGACCAGGGGTATGACTACGAGCAGTACTTC. This translates into CSVDQGYDYEQYF. The V call is TRBV29-1, the J call TRBJ2-7; tentatively, D is TRBD1 (6 bases). The V gene lost 3 bases and the J gene lost 3 bases, with 12 bases spanning the gap. The CDR3 is 13 amino acids. Germline V gene data show CDR1 as SQVTM and CDR2 as ANQGSEA.

The table lists this clonotype with many counts. V gene TRBV28 combines with J gene TRBJ2-3; 7 nucleotides align to TRBD1. V lost 5 bases, J lost 4 bases, and 12 bases stayed unmatched. The CDR3 totals 16 residues. The V gene's germline CDR1 is MDHEN and CDR2 SYDVKM. The CDR3 sequence is CASSPGPQGGADTQYF. The CDR3, as DNA: TGTGCCAGCAGTCCGGGACCCCAAGGGGGCGCAGATACGCAGTATTTT.

This clonotype was seen many times. The rearrangement joins TRBV5-1 to TRBJ2-3; 7 bases are a match to TRBD2. J was trimmed by 6 bases and V by 6 bases; bases with no gene match: 16. There are 16 residues in the CDR3. The germline V gene has CDR1 SGHRS and CDR2 YFSETQ. The DNA of the CDR3 is TGCGCCAGCACTCCGGGAAGGCGGGAGATAAGGGATACGCAGTATTTT. Translating it yields CASTPGRREIRDTQYF.

This clonotype has ten or more counts. The chain combines TRBV24-1 with TRBJ2-1; 7 positions match TRBD1. CDR3 length: 13 amino acids. J lost 7 bases, V lost 4 bases, and 3 bases had no gene match. Germline loops: CDR1 KGHDR, CDR2 SFDVKD. The CDR3 sequence is CATSELTGNEQFF. DNA for the CDR3: TGTGCCACCAGTGAACTGACAGGGAATGAGCAGTTCTTC.

This clonotype was observed many times. The chain carries TRBV29-1 and TRBJ1-1; D is unclear. CDR1 is SQVTM and CDR2 is ANQGSEA in the germline V gene. Deletions cut 7 bases from V and 4 bases from J, with 19 bases between. The CDR3 spans 14 residues. DNA for the CDR3: TGCAGCGCCGAGGGCCCTGGACTTATCACTGAAGCTTTCTTT. Amino acid sequence: CSAEGPGLITEAFF. The full variable domain, its missing parts supplied by reference TRBV29-1 and TRBJ1-1, is SAVISQKPSRDICQRGTSLTIQCQVDSQVTMMFWYRQQPGQSLTLIATANQGSEATYESGFVIDKFPISRPNLTFSTLTVSNMSPEDSSIYLCSAEGPGLITEAFFGQGTRLTVV.

CDR3 in amino acids: CASSSLPAFLEQYF. CDR3 coding DNA: TGTGCCAGCAGTTCCCTCCCCGCGTTCCTCGAGCAGTACTTC. This chain links TRBV28 with TRBJ2-7; D is uncertain. This CDR3 comprises 14 residues. V lost 4 bases, J lost 6 bases, and 16 bases lay in between. The V gene's germline CDR1 is MDHEN and CDR2 SYDVKM.

This clonotype has ten or more counts. V is TRBV4-1 and J is TRBJ2-1; TRBD2 aligns across 11 bases. CDR3 length: 16 residues. The V and J ends lost 5 bases and 4 bases, in that order; junction bases with no gene match: 7. Germline CDR1 MGHRA, CDR2 YSYEKL. The CDR3 spells CASSAGLAGNYNEQFF. CDR3 nucleotide sequence: TGCGCCAGCAGCGCAGGACTAGCGGGTAATTACAATGAGCAGTTCTTC.

Ten or more counts support this clonotype. The chain carries TRBV7-6 and TRBJ1-1; a weak D match, TRBD1 (5 bases). This CDR3 region has 13 residues. V was trimmed by 5 bases and J by 1 base, leaving 8 bases between them. Germline CDR1 is SGHVS and CDR2 is FNYEAQ. The CDR3 DNA is TGTGCCAGCAGCGCCGACAGGAACACTGAAGCTTTCTTT. Protein sequence: CASSADRNTEAFF. The full variable domain, in which reference TRBV7-6 and TRBJ1-1 provide the parts outside the CDR3, is GAGVSQSPRYKVTKRGQDVALRCDPISGHVSLYWYRQALGQGPEFLTYFNYEAQQDKSGLPNDRFSAERPEGSISTLTIQRTEQRDSAMYRCASSADRNTEAFFGQGTRLTVV.

This clonotype was counted a few times. The chain has TRBV6-5 and TRBJ2-6, with 7 bases matching TRBD1. Germline CDR1 reads MNHEY; CDR2 reads SVGAGI. The CDR3 covers 18 residues. J gave up 0 bases and V 0 bases, and 5 bases lay outside the gene matches. In DNA, the CDR3 is TGTGCCAGCAGTTACTCGGTGACAGGGAGCTCTGGGGCCAACGTCCTGACTTTC. Its translation: CASSYSVTGSSGANVLTF.

This rearrangement joins TRBV5-1 to TRBJ2-6; D is undetermined. Trimming stripped 4 bases from V and 0 bases from J, with 11 bases between. CDR1 and CDR2 from the germline V gene are SGHRS and YFSETQ. CDR3 length: 16 residues. CDR3 region: CASSTGRASGANVLTF. The CDR3 DNA sequence: TGCGCCAGCAGCACCGGACGGGCCTCTGGGGCCAACGTCCTGACTTTC.

This clonotype was seen many times. This chain joins TRBV11-2 and TRBJ1-1; D unresolved. This CDR3 is 18 amino acids long. The V and J ends lost 7 bases and 6 bases respectively, with 30 bases between them. CDR1 and CDR2 (germline): SGHAT, FQNNGV. The CDR3 DNA follows: TGTGCCAGCACCCCAAGAGGTCGGATCGGTGAACAGTTCCCTGAAGCTTTCTTT. Protein product: CASTPRGRIGEQFPEAFF.

The chain couples TRBV20-1 to TRBJ2-7, with D unresolved. The V and J ends lost 1 base and 5 bases respectively, with 9 bases between them. This CDR3 comprises 12 residues. Germline CDR1 DFQATT, CDR2 SNEGSKA (reference sequence). The CDR3 loop is CSARVSSNEQYF. The CDR3 DNA reads as TGCAGTGCTAGAGTCTCGAGCAACGAGCAGTACTTC.